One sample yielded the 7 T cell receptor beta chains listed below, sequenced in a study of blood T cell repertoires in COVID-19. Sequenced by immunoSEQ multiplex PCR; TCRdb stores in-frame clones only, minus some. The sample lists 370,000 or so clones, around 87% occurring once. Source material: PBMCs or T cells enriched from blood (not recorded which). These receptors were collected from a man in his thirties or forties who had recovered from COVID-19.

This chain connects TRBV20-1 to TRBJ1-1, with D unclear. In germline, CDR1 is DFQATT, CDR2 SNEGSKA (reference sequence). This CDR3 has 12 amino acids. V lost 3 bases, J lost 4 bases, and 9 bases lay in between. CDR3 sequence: CSASPGTTEAFF. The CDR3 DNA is TGCAGTGCTAGTCCGGGAACCACTGAAGCTTTCTTT.

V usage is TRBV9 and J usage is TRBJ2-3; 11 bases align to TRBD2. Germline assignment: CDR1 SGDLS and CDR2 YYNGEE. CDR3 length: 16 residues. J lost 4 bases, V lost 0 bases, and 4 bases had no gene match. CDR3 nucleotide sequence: TGTGCCAGCAGCGTAGCCCCACTAGCGGGGGCAGATACGCAGTATTTT. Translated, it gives CASSVAPLAGADTQYF. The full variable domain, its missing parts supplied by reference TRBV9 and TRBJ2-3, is DSGVTQTPKHLITATGQRVTLRCSPRSGDLSVYWYQQSLDQGLQFLIQYYNGEERAKGNILERFSAQQFPDLHSELNLSSLELGDSALYFCASSVAPLAGADTQYFGPGTRLTVL.

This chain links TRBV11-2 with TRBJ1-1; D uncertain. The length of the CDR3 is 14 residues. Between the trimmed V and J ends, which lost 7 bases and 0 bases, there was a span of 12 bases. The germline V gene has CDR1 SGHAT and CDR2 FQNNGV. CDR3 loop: CASIQGAVNTEAFF. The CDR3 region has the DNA TGTGCCAGCATCCAAGGAGCGGTGAACACTGAAGCTTTCTTT.

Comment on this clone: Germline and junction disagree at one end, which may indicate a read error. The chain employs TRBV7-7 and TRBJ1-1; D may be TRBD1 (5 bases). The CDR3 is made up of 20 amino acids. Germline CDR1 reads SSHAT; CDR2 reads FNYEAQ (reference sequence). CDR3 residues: CASSRRQHYFPDTMNTEAFF. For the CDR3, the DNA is TGTGCTAGCAGCCGGCGACAGCACTACTTCCCCGATACTATGAACACTGAAGCTTTCTTT.

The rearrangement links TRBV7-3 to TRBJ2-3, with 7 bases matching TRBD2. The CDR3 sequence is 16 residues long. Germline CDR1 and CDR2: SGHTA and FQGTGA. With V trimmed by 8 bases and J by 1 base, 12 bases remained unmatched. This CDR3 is CASAIAFRGGTDTQYF. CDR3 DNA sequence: TGTGCCAGCGCCATTGCTTTTCGGGGGGGCACAGATACGCAGTATTTT.

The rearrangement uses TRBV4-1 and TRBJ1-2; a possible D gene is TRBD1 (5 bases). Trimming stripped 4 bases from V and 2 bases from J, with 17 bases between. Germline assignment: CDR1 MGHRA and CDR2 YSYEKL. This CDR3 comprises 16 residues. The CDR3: CASSPPPGEGNYGYTF. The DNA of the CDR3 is TGCGCCAGCAGCCCTCCTCCGGGGGAAGGGAACTATGGCTACACCTTC.

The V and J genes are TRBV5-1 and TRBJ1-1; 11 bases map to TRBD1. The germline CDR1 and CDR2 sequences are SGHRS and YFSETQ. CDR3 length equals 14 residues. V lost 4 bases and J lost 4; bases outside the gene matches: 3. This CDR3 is CASSPGTGGTEAFF. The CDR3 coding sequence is TGCGCCAGCAGCCCCGGGACAGGGGGCACTGAAGCTTTCTTT.